The rows below give T cell receptor beta chains drawn from one sample of a study of blood T cell repertoires in COVID-19. Generated by immunoSEQ multiplex PCR, the TCRdb table keeps only in-frame clones and is missing some. The sample lists about 210,000 clones, about four fifths occurring once. Sample: peripheral blood. The receptors derive from a woman aged 40 to 50 with active or convalescent COVID-19. CDR3s include the opening cysteine and the closing phenylalanine or tryptophan. Fields, in order: CDR3 length, V gene, J gene, CDR3 protein.

>13|TRBV6-5|TRBJ1-3
CASRLSSGNTIYF
>15|TRBV9|TRBJ1-2
CASSSGQGINYGYTF
>18|TRBV24-1|TRBJ2-1
CATSDPRPSESRHNEQFF
>19|TRBV11-2|TRBJ2-3
CASSLRLTSGGVSTDTQYF
>15|TRBV7-8|TRBJ1-5
CASSLEAATNQPQHF
>16|TRBV7-6|TRBJ1-5
CASSADRGQGNQPQHF
>13|TRBV6-4|TRBJ1-1
CASSLTENTEAFF
>16|TRBV28|TRBJ1-2
CASGNVGGGQRYGYTF
>16|TRBV7-9|TRBJ2-2
CASSLLGLAGVGELFF
>13|TRBV20-1|TRBJ2-3
CSASLRSTDTQYF
>14|TRBV14|TRBJ1-1
CASSQRRRDTEAFF
>14|TRBV11-3|TRBJ2-3
CASSPYRDPDTQYF
>14|TRBV19|TRBJ2-3
CATTGGLASDTQYF
>13|TRBV11-3|TRBJ2-4
CASTGSGRNIQYF
>13|TRBV6-2/TRBV6-3|TRBJ1-4
CASSYSRGEKLFF
>17|TRBV24-1|TRBJ2-1
CATSDALLAGGDNEQFF
>17|TRBV24-1|TRBJ2-1
CATSDFAQTGSRSEQFF
>18|TRBV3-1/TRBV3-2|TRBJ2-2
CASSQPLAGFPSTGELFF
>11|TRBV20-1|TRBJ1-3
CSARTGRTIYF
>11|TRBV19|TRBJ1-4
CASSRDEKLFF
>14|TRBV28|TRBJ1-2
CASSLGASNYGYTF
>14|TRBV9|TRBJ2-5
CASSMTAGVETQYF
>16|TRBV30|TRBJ2-2
CAWSRGWGPGAGELFF
>15|TRBV5-5|TRBJ1-5
CASSLDRGLGQPQHF
>14|TRBV18|TRBJ1-2
CASSLIGTVLGYTF
>15|TRBV7-3|TRBJ2-7
CASSYRSSLSYEQYF
>14|TRBV5-1|TRBJ1-2
CASSLLDRNYGYTF
>18|TRBV21-1|TRBJ1-4
CASSKEEGQRTANEKLFF
>16|TRBV6-5|TRBJ1-1
CASSYYGQGANTEAFF
>13|TRBV30|TRBJ1-5
CAWSPGVSQPQHF
>14|TRBV30|TRBJ2-3
CAWRKTGGIDTQYF
>16|TRBV6-5|TRBJ1-3
CASSSDRVLSGNTIYF
>15|TRBV9|TRBJ1-5
CASSVEDRAGQPQHF
>14|TRBV27|TRBJ1-5
CASSFGQTNQPQHF
>15|TRBV24-1|TRBJ2-1
CATSDSRTGGVEQFF
>14|TRBV19|TRBJ2-2
CASSATGGTGELFF
>16|TRBV7-8|TRBJ1-2
CASSLARQGVWDGYTF
>13|TRBV28|TRBJ1-2
CASQGQGGYGYTF
>15|TRBV11-3|TRBJ1-1
CASSSKAGQGAEAFF
>19|TRBV19|TRBJ1-6
CASSMGTGATHRYNSPLHF
>13|TRBV15|TRBJ1-1
CATSRVSEAEAFF
>14|TRBV5-5|TRBJ2-7
CASSLGQGRGEQYF
>14|TRBV27|TRBJ1-2
CASSFTFANYGYTF
>17|TRBV7-3|TRBJ2-3
CASSLTFTAGSTDTQYF
>15|TRBV2|TRBJ1-5
CASSEGGGSNQPQHF
>17|TRBV30|TRBJ1-1
CAWSVGAISYLNTEAFF
>13|TRBV29-1|TRBJ1-2
CSVELRGGRGYTF
>12|TRBV29-1|TRBJ1-2
CSAGGGDVGYTF
>17|TRBV7-9|TRBJ1-1
CASSNGAGQGERAEAFF
>14|TRBV11-3|TRBJ1-1
CASSPTGSGTEAFF
>14|TRBV27|TRBJ1-5
CASRQELGNQPQHF
>13|TRBV11-3|TRBJ1-5
CASSRDSTGPQHF
>13|TRBV6-5|TRBJ2-1
CASSYSDTNEQFF
>14|TRBV7-9|TRBJ1-2
CASSLDPGEYGYTF
>15|TRBV18|TRBJ1-1
CASSPRGQGGTEAFF
>12|TRBV19|TRBJ1-2
CASHRVGYGYTF
>13|TRBV5-4|TRBJ1-6
CASSGTGNSPLHF
>15|TRBV7-8|TRBJ2-7
CASSHTGGDSYEQYF
>13|TRBV25-1|TRBJ1-1
CASSVRVSTEAFF